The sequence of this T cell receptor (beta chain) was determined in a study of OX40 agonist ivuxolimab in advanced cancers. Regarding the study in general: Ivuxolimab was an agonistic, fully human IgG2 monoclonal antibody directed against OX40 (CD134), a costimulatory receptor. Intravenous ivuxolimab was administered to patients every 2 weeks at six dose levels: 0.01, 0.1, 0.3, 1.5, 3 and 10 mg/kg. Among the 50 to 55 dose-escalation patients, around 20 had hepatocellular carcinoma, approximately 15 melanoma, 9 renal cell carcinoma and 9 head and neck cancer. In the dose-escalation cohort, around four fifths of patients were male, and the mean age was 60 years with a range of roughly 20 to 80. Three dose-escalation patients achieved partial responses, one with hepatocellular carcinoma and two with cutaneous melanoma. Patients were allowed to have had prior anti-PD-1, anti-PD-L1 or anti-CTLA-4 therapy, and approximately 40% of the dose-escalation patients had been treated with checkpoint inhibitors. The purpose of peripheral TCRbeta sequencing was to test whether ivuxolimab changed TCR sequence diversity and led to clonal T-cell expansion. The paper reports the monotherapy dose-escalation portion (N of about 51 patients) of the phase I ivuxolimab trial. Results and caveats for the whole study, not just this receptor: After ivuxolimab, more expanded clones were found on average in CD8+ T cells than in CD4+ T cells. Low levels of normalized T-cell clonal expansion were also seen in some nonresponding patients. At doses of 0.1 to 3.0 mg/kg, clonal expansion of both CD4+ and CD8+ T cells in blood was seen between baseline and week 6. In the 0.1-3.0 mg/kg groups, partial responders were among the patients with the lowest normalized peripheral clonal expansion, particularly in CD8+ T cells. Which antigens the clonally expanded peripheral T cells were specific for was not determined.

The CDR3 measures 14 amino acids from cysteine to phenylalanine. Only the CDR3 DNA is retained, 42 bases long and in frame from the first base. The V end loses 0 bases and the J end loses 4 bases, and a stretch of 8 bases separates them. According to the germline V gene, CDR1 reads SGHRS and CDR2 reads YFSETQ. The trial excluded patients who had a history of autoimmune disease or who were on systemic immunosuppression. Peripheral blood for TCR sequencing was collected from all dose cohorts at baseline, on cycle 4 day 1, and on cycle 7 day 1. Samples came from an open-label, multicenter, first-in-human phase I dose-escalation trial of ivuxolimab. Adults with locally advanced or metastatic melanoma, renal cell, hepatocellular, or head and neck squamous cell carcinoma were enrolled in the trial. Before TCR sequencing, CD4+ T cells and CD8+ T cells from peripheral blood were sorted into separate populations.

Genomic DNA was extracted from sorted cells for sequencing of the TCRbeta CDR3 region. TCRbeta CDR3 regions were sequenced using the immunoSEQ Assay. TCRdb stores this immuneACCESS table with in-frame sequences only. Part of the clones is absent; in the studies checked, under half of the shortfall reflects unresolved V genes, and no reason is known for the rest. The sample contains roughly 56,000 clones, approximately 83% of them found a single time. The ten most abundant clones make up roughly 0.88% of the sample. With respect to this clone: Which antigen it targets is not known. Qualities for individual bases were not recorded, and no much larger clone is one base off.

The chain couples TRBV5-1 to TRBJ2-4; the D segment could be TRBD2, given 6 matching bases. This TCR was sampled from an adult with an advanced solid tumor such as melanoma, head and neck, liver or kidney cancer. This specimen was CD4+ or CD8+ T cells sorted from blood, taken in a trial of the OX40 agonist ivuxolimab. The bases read TGCGCCAGCAGCTTGGGGCGGGATAAAAACATTCAGTACTTC. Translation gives CASSLGRDKNIQYF.